One and the same sample provided the 19 T cell receptor beta chains below, sequenced in a study of CD8 T cells in Susac syndrome. With random hexamers, reverse transcription was performed on about 0.5 to 1 ug of RNA. Using its own MiXCR run on the immunoSEQ multiplex PCR reads, TCRdb lists one record per CDR3 protein. The sample includes around 270,000 distinct CDR3 sequences, 70% to 90% of them seen just once. The material sequenced was CD8+ T cells from PBMCs. The origin of the receptors is a human donor with multiple sclerosis.

J is TRBJ1-1 and V is TRBV15; no definite D call. Trimming took 1 base from V and 1 from J, leaving 7 bases between them. Germline V gene data show CDR1 as LNHNV and CDR2 as YYDKDF (reference sequence). The CDR3 runs to 14 residues. The CDR3 DNA reads TGTGCCACCAGCAGAGCCTTACAGAACACTGAAGCTTTCTTT. Translation: CATSRALQNTEAFF.

This chain joins TRBV7-8 and TRBJ2-3; the D call may be TRBD1 or TRBD2 (5 bases each). The V end was cut by 5 bases, the J end by 5 bases, with 14 bases between. CDR1 is SGHVS and CDR2 is FQNEAQ in the germline V gene. This CDR3 is built from 14 residues. The CDR3 loop reads CASSHEGEKDTQYF. CDR3 sequence (DNA): TGTGCCAGCAGCCACGAAGGGGAGAAAGATACGCAGTATTTT.

The chain carries TRBV3-1 and TRBJ2-7; 12 positions agree with TRBD1. Unmatched junction bases numbered 10, after V lost 3 bases and J lost 4 bases. The CDR3 runs 17 residues. In germline, CDR1 is LGHDT, CDR2 YNNKEL (reference sequence). The CDR3 DNA reads as TGTGCCAGCAGCCATGATTGGGGACAGGGGGCTGAGTACGAGCAGTACTTC. Translated: CASSHDWGQGAEYEQYF.

The table lists this clonotype with a count of one. The rearrangement uses TRBV12-3 or TRBV12-4 and TRBJ2-5, with unresolved D. The CDR3 has 14 amino acids. V gave up 3 bases and J gave up 0 bases, with 8 bases separating them. CDR3 bases: TGTGCCAGCAGTTTTCCCGACTACCAAGAGACCCAGTACTTC. Amino acid sequence: CASSFPDYQETQYF.

This chain uses TRBV19 with TRBJ1-5; D might be TRBD1 (5 bases). V lost 3 bases to trimming and J lost 1 base, with 10 bases between them. Germline loops: CDR1 LNHDA, CDR2 SQIVND (reference sequence). This CDR3 is built from 15 residues. The CDR3 region is CASSIAQGSNQPQHF. CDR3 bases: TGTGCCAGTAGTATCGCGCAGGGAAGCAATCAGCCCCAGCATTTT.

V gene TRBV29-1 combines with J gene TRBJ2-7; 11 nucleotides align to TRBD1. Germline CDR1 is SQVTM and CDR2 is ANQGSEA. Trimming cost V 6 bases and J 2 bases; bases outside gene matches: 6. CDR3 length equals 14 residues. The CDR3 spells CSVGTGGIPYEQYF. CDR3 coding DNA: TGCAGCGTCGGGACAGGGGGTATTCCCTACGAGCAGTACTTC.

The chain is built from TRBV7-2 and TRBJ1-5; D is perhaps TRBD1 (5 bases). The ends were cut back, 5 bases at V and 3 bases at J, with 20 bases in the middle. Germline CDR1 and CDR2: SGHTA and FQGNSA. The CDR3 runs to 17 residues. The CDR3 sequence is CASSPLDIPGVNQPQHF. The CDR3 DNA is TGTGCCAGCAGCCCCCTGGACATCCCGGGGGTCAATCAGCCCCAGCATTTT. The whole variable domain, remainder taken from reference TRBV7-2 and TRBJ1-5, is GAGVSQSPSNKVTEKGKDVELRCDPISGHTALYWYRQSLGQGLEFLIYFQGNSAPDKSGLPSDRFSAERTGGSVSTLTIQRTQQEDSAVYLCASSPLDIPGVNQPQHFGDGTRLSIL.

CDR3 nucleotide sequence: TGTGCCAGCAGCCCCACGACAGGGGGGACGAATGGCTACACCTTC. Protein: CASSPTTGGTNGYTF. V usage is TRBV6-1 and J usage is TRBJ1-2, with 9 bases lining up with TRBD1. CDR1 is MNHNS and CDR2 is SASEGT in the germline V gene. Trimming removed 6 bases from V and 6 bases from J; junction bases left unmatched: 11. The CDR3 spans 15 residues.

This clonotype occurred a few times. V usage is TRBV12-3 or TRBV12-4 and J usage is TRBJ2-3; no clear D. The CDR3 length is 12 residues. The V end was cut by 3 bases, the J end by 4 bases, with 5 bases between. CDR3 in amino acids: CASSFAADTQYF. The CDR3 DNA follows: TGTGCCAGCAGTTTCGCCGCAGATACGCAGTATTTT.

The chain links TRBV7-9 to TRBJ2-1; no clear D. CDR3 length equals 15 residues. Germline V CDR1 and CDR2: SEHNR, FQNEAQ (reference sequence). Trimming pared 5 bases from V and 6 bases from J, leaving 17 bases between. The CDR3 DNA reads TGTGCCAGCAGCCCACCCGGGCTACTTATCAATGAGCAGTTCTTC. Translated, it gives CASSPPGLLINEQFF.

This chain joins TRBV28 and TRBJ2-7, with TRBD2 matching over 10 bases. There are 15 residues in the CDR3. Germline CDR1 is MDHEN and CDR2 is SYDVKM. The J segment lost 4 bases and the V segment lost 4 bases, leaving 7 bases of the junction unmatched. As DNA, the CDR3 is TGTGCCAGCAGTTATCTAGCGGGAGTTTCGTACGAGCAGTACTTC. Encoded protein: CASSYLAGVSYEQYF.

The V and J genes are TRBV6-9 and TRBJ2-4; tentative D call: TRBD1 (5 bases). The CDR3 extends over 14 amino acids. Trimming cost V 2 bases and J 4 bases, with 9 bases left between them. Germline CDR1 is MNHGY and CDR2 is SVAAGI. CDR3 amino acids: CASSYGAEKNIQYF. The CDR3 region has the DNA TGTGCCAGCAGTTATGGGGCTGAGAAAAACATTCAGTACTTC.

The rearrangement links TRBV4-1 to TRBJ1-1; TRBD1 might be the D (5 bases). The germline gives CDR1 MGHRA, CDR2 YSYEKL. This CDR3 has 14 residues. Trimming removed 6 bases at V and 5 bases at J, with 16 bases between. As DNA, the CDR3 is TGCGCCAGCAGACCTGGGGCAGGAGGGACTGAAGCTTTCTTT. Translation: CASRPGAGGTEAFF.

This chain joins TRBV13 and TRBJ2-3; D not certain. Trimming pared 5 bases from V and 5 bases from J, leaving 20 bases between. Germline V lookup: CDR1 PRHDT, CDR2 FYEKMQ (reference sequence). CDR3 length: 16 amino acids. Here the CDR3 reads CASSPEDSQPLDTQYF. CDR3 in DNA: TGTGCCAGCAGCCCAGAAGACTCCCAACCCCTAGATACGCAGTATTTT.

V gene TRBV6-4 combines with J gene TRBJ2-2, with 9 bases lining up with TRBD2. This CDR3 contains 18 residues. The germline V gene encodes CDR1 MRHNA and CDR2 SNTAGT. Trimming removed 6 bases from V and 3 bases from J; junction bases left unmatched: 14. This chain's CDR3 is CASSPMGGRARYTGELFF. In nucleotides, the CDR3 is TGTGCCAGCAGCCCCATGGGCGGGAGGGCCCGGTACACCGGGGAGCTGTTTTTT.

The chain carries TRBV10-3 and TRBJ2-7; D not certain. V was shortened by 2 bases and J by 3 bases, with 8 bases between the two germline ends. The CDR3 covers 13 residues. Germline loops: CDR1 ENHRY, CDR2 SYGVKD. This CDR3 is CAISEGNHYEQYF. The CDR3 region has the DNA TGTGCCATCAGTGAGGGGAACCACTACGAGCAGTACTTC.

The V and J genes are TRBV30 and TRBJ1-5, with D possibly matching TRBD1 (5 bases). Trimming took off 0 bases at V and 3 bases at J, with 15 bases between the two ends. Germline loops: CDR1 GTSNPN, CDR2 SVGIG (reference sequence). This CDR3 comprises 16 residues. The CDR3 reads CAWSVGGAFLNQPQHF. The CDR3 DNA reads TGTGCCTGGAGTGTTGGGGGAGCGTTTCTCAATCAGCCCCAGCATTTT.

This rearrangement joins TRBV18 to TRBJ2-1, with D possibly TRBD2 on 6 matching bases. V was cut by 3 bases and J by 8 bases, with 14 bases left in between. CDR1 is KGHSH and CDR2 is LQKENI in the germline V gene. This CDR3 comprises 14 residues. Here the CDR3 DNA reads TGTGCCAGCTCACCCTTGGTGGGGGAGGATGAGCAGTTCTTC. This gives the protein CASSPLVGEDEQFF.

The chain links TRBV6-2 or TRBV6-3 to TRBJ2-1; 8 bases agree with TRBD2. Trimming at V came to 3 bases and at J to 5 bases, leaving 6 bases not matched to a gene. The CDR3 has 15 amino acids. Germline V CDR1 and CDR2: MNHEY, SVGEGT. For the CDR3, the DNA is TGTGCCAGCAGTTATCTTAGCGGGGTAAACAATGAGCAGTTCTTC. As protein: CASSYLSGVNNEQFF.